What follows are 2 T cell receptor beta chains derived from one specimen sequenced in a study of T cells in Graves' hyperthyroidism and ophthalmopathy. RNA transcripts were the template for amplifying TCR beta CDR3 regions. A set of HTBI primers served as the primers for a first-round RT-PCR of the TCR CDR3. One entry per CDR3 protein results from TCRdb running MiXCR on the multiplex PCR reads. The sample shows more than 450,000 distinct CDR3 sequences, less than 20% of them seen only once. Sample: blood. The source of these receptors is a man between 40 and 49 years old with Graves' ophthalmopathy.

This clonotype was counted only a few times. The rearrangement uses TRBV5-6 and TRBJ1-4; D not certain. Between the trimmed V and J ends, which lost 3 bases and 0 bases, there was a span of 15 bases. Germline CDR1 SGHDT, CDR2 YYEEEE. The CDR3 runs 17 residues. CDR3 sequence reads: CASSSDGPVATNEKLFF. DNA of the CDR3: TGTGCCAGCAGCTCGGACGGTCCCGTTGCAACTAATGAAAAACTGTTTTTT.

This clonotype was picked up one time. The J gene is TRBJ2-3, the V gene TRBV28; no definite D call. Germline CDR1 reads MDHEN; CDR2 reads SYDVKM. The length of the CDR3 is 13 residues. V lost 7 bases, J lost 2 bases, and 10 bases lay in between. CDR3 loop: CASIRSTTDTQYF. The CDR3, as DNA: TGTGCCAGCATCCGTTCTACCACAGATACGCAGTATTTT.